One and the same sample provided the 16 T cell receptor beta chains below, sequenced in a study of T-cell reconstitution after alpha-beta-depleted transplantation in children. Preparation of the TCRbeta library was carried out with unique molecular identifiers. TCRdb recomputed calls from the PCR reads with MiXCR, one row per CDR3 protein. The sample has fewer than 750,000 distinct CDR3 sequences; 20% to 30% are singletons. Sample: PBMCs, taken before TCRalphabeta/CD19-depleted stem cell transplant. Receptors were obtained from a boy in the first two years of life with Wiskott-Aldrich syndrome, due to receive a stem cell transplant.

This sequence joins TRBV5-6 and TRBJ2-4; TRBD1 aligns across 7 bases. Germline V gene lookup returns CDR1 SGHDT and CDR2 YYEEEE. The V and J ends lost 3 bases and 3 bases, in that order; junction bases with no gene match: 3. CDR3 length equals 14 residues. For the CDR3, the DNA is TGTGCCAGCAGCTCGACAGGGATCAAAAACATTCAGTACTTC. Translation: CASSSTGIKNIQYF. Variable domain in full (rest from reference TRBV5-6 and TRBJ2-4): DAGVTQSPTHLIKTRGQQVTLRCSPKSGHDTVSWYQQALGQGPQFIFQYYEEEERQRGNFPDRFSGHQFPNYSSELNVNALLLGDSALYLCASSSTGIKNIQYFGAGTRLSVL.

The sample holds a few counts of this clonotype. The chain is built from TRBV5-6 and TRBJ2-7; TRBD1 might be the D (6 bases). Trimming cost V 1 base and J 5 bases, with 16 bases left between them. Germline CDR1 and CDR2: SGHDT and YYEEEE. The CDR3 runs to 15 residues. DNA of the CDR3: TGTGCCAGCAGCTTGCCACAGGGAAGGTACCACGAGCAGTACTTC. Its protein is CASSLPQGRYHEQYF.

About this clonotype: One end of the junction does not line up with germline, which may come from a read error. The chain carries TRBV4-1 and TRBJ2-7; 11 bases agree with TRBD2. CDR1 is MGHRA and CDR2 is YSYEKL in the germline V gene. This CDR3 region has 16 residues. The chain's CDR3 is CVSSPVRLAGNGEQYF. The CDR3 nucleotides read TGCGTCAGCAGCCCGGTACGACTAGCGGGAAACGGCGAGCAGTACTTC.

This clonotype was seen more than once but under ten times. The chain has TRBV5-1 and TRBJ2-5; D possibly corresponds to TRBD1 (5 bases). CDR1 SGHRS and CDR2 YFSETQ come from the germline V gene. CDR3 length: 16 amino acids. V lost 4 bases and J lost 0, with 16 bases in between. DNA for the CDR3: TGCGCCAGCAGCCTTGGGGCTCTTAGGTACCAAGAGACCCAGTACTTC. Protein product: CASSLGALRYQETQYF.

This clonotype was seen more than once but under ten times. This chain connects TRBV11-1 to TRBJ2-3; possible D gene TRBD1, 5 bases. Trimming cost V 0 bases and J 2 bases, with 15 bases left between them. Germline V gene lookup returns CDR1 SGHAT and CDR2 FQDESV (reference sequence). The CDR3 has 17 residues. CDR3 nucleotide sequence: TGTGCCAGCAGCTTAGCCCCCCAGGGTGTTTCCACAGATACGCAGTATTTT. Protein product: CASSLAPQGVSTDTQYF.

Only a few counts were recorded for this clonotype. The chain carries TRBV10-3 and TRBJ1-2; D ambiguous. This CDR3 comprises 14 residues. The V and J ends lost 0 bases and 4 bases respectively, with 9 bases between them. From germline, CDR1 is ENHRY and CDR2 SYGVKD. This CDR3 reads CAISESRTGYGYTF. The CDR3 nucleotides read TGTGCCATCAGTGAGTCAAGGACGGGCTATGGCTACACCTTC.

The rearrangement links TRBV10-3 to TRBJ2-5; no firm D call. V was pared by 5 bases and J by 1 base, with 2 bases between. The length of the CDR3 is 11 residues. Germline V gene lookup returns CDR1 ENHRY and CDR2 SYGVKD. In DNA, the CDR3 is TGTGCCATCAGTTCCCAAGAGACCCAGTACTTC. Translated, it gives CAISSQETQYF.

The genes are TRBV5-5 and TRBJ1-5; the D gene is possibly TRBD1 (5 bases). The CDR3 length is 15 residues. V lost 0 bases and J lost 5, with 12 bases in between. Germline V lookup: CDR1 SGHKS, CDR2 YYEKEE (reference sequence). In nucleotides, the CDR3 is TGTGCCAGCAGCTTGGGGGCGGGGGGATATCAGCCCCAGCATTTT. Translating gives CASSLGAGGYQPQHF.

CDR3 DNA: TGTGCCATCAGTGAGGGGTCCGATCAGCCCCAGCATTTT. Protein sequence: CAISEGSDQPQHF. V usage is TRBV10-3 and J usage is TRBJ1-5, with D uncertain. The CDR3 length is 13 residues. Trimming pared 2 bases from V and 5 bases from J, leaving 7 bases between. CDR1 is ENHRY, CDR2 SYGVKD, per germline.

The sample holds a few counts of this clonotype. CDR3 in DNA: TGTGCCAGCAGTGGGGGGATTTCATACAATGAGCAGTTCTTC. Translating gives CASSGGISYNEQFF. The chain links TRBV6-1 to TRBJ2-1; D may match TRBD1 or TRBD2 (5 bases each). V was clipped by 4 bases and J by 4 bases, with 11 bases between them. The CDR3 covers 14 residues. The germline CDR1 and CDR2 sequences are MNHNS and SASEGT.

Comment on this clonotype: The junction and the germline gene differ at one end; a read error may be behind it. The chain is built from TRBV5-4 and TRBJ2-1, with 8 bases that match TRBD2. CDR1 SGHNT and CDR2 YYREEE come from the germline V gene (reference sequence). The CDR3 runs to 17 residues. The CDR3 DNA is TGTGCCACCAGCTTGGCCCCAGCGGGAGTCTCCTACAATGAGCAGTTCTTC. Translated, it gives CATSLAPAGVSYNEQFF.

The chain has TRBV29-1 and TRBJ1-5, with D tentatively TRBD1 (6 bases). V was clipped by 6 bases and J by 2 bases, with 11 bases between them. Germline V gene sequence: CDR1 SQVTM, CDR2 ANQGSEA. The CDR3 has 13 amino acids. CDR3 nucleotide sequence: TGCAGCGTACAGGGTGGAGGCAATCAGCCCCAGCATTTT. Protein: CSVQGGGNQPQHF. Full variable domain (missing parts from reference TRBV29-1 and TRBJ1-5): SAVISQKPSRDICQRGTSLTIQCQVDSQVTMMFWYRQQPGQSLTLIATANQGSEATYESGFVIDKFPISRPNLTFSTLTVSNMSPEDSSIYLCSVQGGGNQPQHFGDGTRLSIL.

The V gene is TRBV5-1, the J gene TRBJ2-2; no firm D call. The CDR3 contains 15 residues. Trimming pared 0 bases from V and 4 bases from J, leaving 10 bases between. CDR1 SGHRS and CDR2 YFSETQ come from the germline V gene. CDR3: CASSLGGFGTGELFF. As DNA, the CDR3 is TGCGCCAGCAGCTTGGGCGGTTTTGGCACCGGGGAGCTGTTTTTT.

The chain recombines TRBV12-3 or TRBV12-4 with TRBJ2-1; 10 bases align to TRBD2. CDR3 size: 15 residues. The V segment lost 6 bases and the J segment 8 bases; nucleotides outside the gene matches: 10. CDR3 DNA sequence: TGTGCCAGCAGCACTCGGCCTAGCGGGAGCTATGAGCAGTTCTTC. It yields the protein CASSTRPSGSYEQFF.

This clonotype was counted a few times. The rearrangement links TRBV12-3 or TRBV12-4 to TRBJ2-7; the match to TRBD1 covers 7 bases. V gave up 7 bases and J gave up 7 bases; unmatched junction bases: 13. The CDR3 contains 14 residues. CDR3 sequence reads: CASTTDRVVGEQYF. The DNA for the CDR3 is TGTGCCAGCACCACCGACAGGGTGGTTGGGGAGCAGTACTTC.

J is TRBJ2-7 and V is TRBV28, with D tentatively TRBD2 (5 bases). Trimming cost V 8 bases and J 2 bases, with 19 bases left between them. The germline V gene has CDR1 MDHEN and CDR2 SYDVKM. The CDR3 loop spans 15 amino acids. This CDR3 is CASGRSTRIPYEQYF. The CDR3, as DNA: TGTGCCAGCGGGAGATCGACGCGTATTCCCTACGAGCAGTACTTC.